Shown below are 15 T cell receptor beta chains from a single sample sequenced in a study of shared clonotypes between healthy human individuals. Some clones are missing from TCRdb's copy, which holds only in-frame ones; the method was immunoSEQ multiplex PCR. The repertoire holds a few million clones, with 85% to 95% as singletons. The sequencing input was naive CD4+ T cells from PBMCs. Subset indicated: CD45RA+ positively selected. Every receptor here comes from a man aged 18-30 years in good health. Some clones in this sample may be carry-over from other donors' samples.

The chain employs TRBV7-9 and TRBJ2-6; 7 bases are a match to TRBD2. Trimming took 5 bases from V and 3 from J; bases not matched to a gene: 7. This CDR3 is 16 amino acids long. Germline-derived CDR1 and CDR2 are SEHNR and FQNEAQ (reference sequence). CDR3 residues: CASSPGGLGGANVLTF. As DNA, the CDR3 is TGTGCCAGCAGCCCGGGGGGTTTGGGTGGGGCCAACGTCCTGACTTTC.

This chain uses TRBV15 with TRBJ2-7, with D perhaps matching TRBD1 (5 bases). V was shortened by 1 base and J by 3 bases, with 13 bases between the two germline ends. This CDR3 contains 15 residues. Germline CDR1 and CDR2: LNHNV and YYDKDF (reference sequence). DNA for the CDR3: TGTGCCACCAGCAGAGGCCCGGTGGACAACTACGAGCAGTACTTC. Its translation: CATSRGPVDNYEQYF.

This chain joins TRBV7-2 and TRBJ1-2, with 9 bases lining up with TRBD1. The CDR3 is 15 amino acids. Germline CDR1 SGHTA, CDR2 FQGNSA. V was pared by 0 bases and J by 4 bases, with 3 bases of the junction left unmatched. The CDR3 loop is CASSLAKDRGYGYTF. The CDR3 bases are TGTGCCAGCAGCTTAGCGAAGGACAGGGGCTATGGCTACACCTTC.

The chain carries TRBV6-1 and TRBJ2-3; the D gene is possibly TRBD1 (5 bases). CDR3 length: 13 residues. Germline CDR1 and CDR2: MNHNS and SASEGT. Deletions cut 6 bases from V and 4 bases from J, with 11 bases between. The CDR3 is CASRGLGADTQYF. CDR3 DNA sequence: TGTGCCAGCAGGGGCTTAGGGGCAGATACGCAGTATTTT.

This rearrangement joins TRBV29-1 to TRBJ2-2; no clear D. This CDR3 comprises 14 residues. V lost 4 bases, J lost 4 bases, and 13 bases lay in between. Germline CDR1 SQVTM, CDR2 ANQGSEA. CDR3 in amino acids: CSVAKVTSTGELFF. The CDR3 nucleotides are TGCAGCGTTGCGAAGGTGACTTCCACCGGGGAGCTGTTTTTT.

The chain joins TRBV25-1 to TRBJ2-3, with 11 nucleotides matching TRBD1. The germline CDR1 and CDR2 sequences are MGHDK and SYGVNS. J was trimmed by 9 bases and V by 5 bases; bases with no gene match: 16. This CDR3 contains 17 residues. The CDR3 sequence is CASSTSPGTGGFWTQYF. As DNA, the CDR3 is TGTGCCAGCAGTACCAGTCCCGGGACAGGGGGTTTCTGGACGCAGTATTTT.

This chain uses TRBV6-5 with TRBJ2-3; D gene ambiguous. The V end was cut by 2 bases, the J end by 2 bases, with 8 bases between. CDR1 MNHEY and CDR2 SVGAGI come from the germline V gene. The CDR3 has 14 residues. CDR3 residues: CASSYRPHTDTQYF. The CDR3 nucleotides read TGTGCCAGCAGTTACCGTCCTCACACAGATACGCAGTATTTT.

As concerns this clone: The same CDR3 can be traced to other DNA sequences in this sample. This chain links TRBV18 with TRBJ1-1; weak D call: TRBD1 (5 bases). This CDR3 is 13 amino acids long. V lost 2 bases to trimming and J lost 4 bases, with 8 bases between them. Germline CDR1 reads KGHSH; CDR2 reads LQKENI. The CDR3 here is CASSPGAGTEAFF. CDR3 coding DNA: TGTGCCAGCTCACCAGGGGCCGGCACTGAAGCTTTCTTT.

The V call is TRBV27, the J call TRBJ1-5; D perhaps matches TRBD1 (5 bases). This CDR3 spans 15 amino acids. Per germline, CDR1 MNHEY and CDR2 SMNVEV (reference sequence). V was clipped by 7 bases and J by 4 bases, with 17 bases between them. The CDR3 bases are TGTGCCAGCACCCCTTTGGGGCAGGGAAATCAGCCCCAGCATTTT. Its protein product is CASTPLGQGNQPQHF.

The rearrangement uses TRBV30 and TRBJ2-7, with D unclear. CDR1 GTSNPN and CDR2 SVGIG come from the germline V gene (reference sequence). With 2 bases removed from V and 5 bases from J, the gap between germline ends came to 19 bases. CDR3 length equals 15 residues. CDR3 sequence: CAWSTPGPYANEQYF. CDR3 nucleotide sequence: TGTGCCTGGAGTACCCCCGGGCCCTATGCCAACGAGCAGTACTTC.

This chain links TRBV6-5 with TRBJ1-1, with TRBD1 identical over 8 bases. V shed 6 bases, J shed 1 base, and the junction held 4 bases outside the gene matches. This CDR3 region has 14 residues. CDR1 MNHEY and CDR2 SVGAGI come from the germline V gene. CDR3 region: CASRSGGANTEAFF. DNA for the CDR3: TGTGCCAGCAGATCAGGGGGCGCGAACACTGAAGCTTTCTTT.

This clone was seen a handful of times. Other nucleotide sequences in the sample specify the same CDR3. The V call is TRBV27, the J call TRBJ1-1, with D unresolved. Germline CDR1 MNHEY, CDR2 SMNVEV (reference sequence). This CDR3 contains 13 residues. V shed 2 bases and J shed 4 bases, with 8 bases lying between them. The CDR3 region has the DNA TGTGCCAGCAGTTTAAAGGGATCCACTGAAGCTTTCTTT. Its translation is CASSLKGSTEAFF.

The chain is built from TRBV19 and TRBJ2-7; D unresolved. The V end was cut by 3 bases, the J end by 6 bases, with 12 bases between. The CDR3 runs 13 residues. Germline V gives CDR1 LNHDA, CDR2 SQIVND (reference sequence). CDR3 amino acids: CASSIAKLREQYF. The CDR3 DNA reads as TGTGCCAGTAGTATCGCTAAACTACGCGAGCAGTACTTC.

The rearrangement uses TRBV5-4 and TRBJ2-7; 13 bases agree with TRBD2. The ends lost 4 bases at V and 6 bases at J; junction bases unmatched: 10. The CDR3 sequence is 16 residues long. Germline values: CDR1 SGHNT, CDR2 YYREEE (reference sequence). CDR3 region: CASSTRTSGRAAEQYF. Written as DNA, the CDR3 is TGTGCCAGCAGCACCAGGACTAGCGGGAGAGCTGCCGAGCAGTACTTC.

This rearrangement joins TRBV7-2 to TRBJ2-2; a possible D gene is TRBD2 (6 bases). CDR3 size: 16 residues. Looked up from germline, CDR1 is SGHTA and CDR2 is FQGNSA. V was pared by 1 base and J by 4 bases, with 13 bases between. CDR3 in DNA: TGTGCCAGCAGCTTAGTTGGAGGGCGGAGCACCGGGGAGCTGTTTTTT. It codes for CASSLVGGRSTGELFF.